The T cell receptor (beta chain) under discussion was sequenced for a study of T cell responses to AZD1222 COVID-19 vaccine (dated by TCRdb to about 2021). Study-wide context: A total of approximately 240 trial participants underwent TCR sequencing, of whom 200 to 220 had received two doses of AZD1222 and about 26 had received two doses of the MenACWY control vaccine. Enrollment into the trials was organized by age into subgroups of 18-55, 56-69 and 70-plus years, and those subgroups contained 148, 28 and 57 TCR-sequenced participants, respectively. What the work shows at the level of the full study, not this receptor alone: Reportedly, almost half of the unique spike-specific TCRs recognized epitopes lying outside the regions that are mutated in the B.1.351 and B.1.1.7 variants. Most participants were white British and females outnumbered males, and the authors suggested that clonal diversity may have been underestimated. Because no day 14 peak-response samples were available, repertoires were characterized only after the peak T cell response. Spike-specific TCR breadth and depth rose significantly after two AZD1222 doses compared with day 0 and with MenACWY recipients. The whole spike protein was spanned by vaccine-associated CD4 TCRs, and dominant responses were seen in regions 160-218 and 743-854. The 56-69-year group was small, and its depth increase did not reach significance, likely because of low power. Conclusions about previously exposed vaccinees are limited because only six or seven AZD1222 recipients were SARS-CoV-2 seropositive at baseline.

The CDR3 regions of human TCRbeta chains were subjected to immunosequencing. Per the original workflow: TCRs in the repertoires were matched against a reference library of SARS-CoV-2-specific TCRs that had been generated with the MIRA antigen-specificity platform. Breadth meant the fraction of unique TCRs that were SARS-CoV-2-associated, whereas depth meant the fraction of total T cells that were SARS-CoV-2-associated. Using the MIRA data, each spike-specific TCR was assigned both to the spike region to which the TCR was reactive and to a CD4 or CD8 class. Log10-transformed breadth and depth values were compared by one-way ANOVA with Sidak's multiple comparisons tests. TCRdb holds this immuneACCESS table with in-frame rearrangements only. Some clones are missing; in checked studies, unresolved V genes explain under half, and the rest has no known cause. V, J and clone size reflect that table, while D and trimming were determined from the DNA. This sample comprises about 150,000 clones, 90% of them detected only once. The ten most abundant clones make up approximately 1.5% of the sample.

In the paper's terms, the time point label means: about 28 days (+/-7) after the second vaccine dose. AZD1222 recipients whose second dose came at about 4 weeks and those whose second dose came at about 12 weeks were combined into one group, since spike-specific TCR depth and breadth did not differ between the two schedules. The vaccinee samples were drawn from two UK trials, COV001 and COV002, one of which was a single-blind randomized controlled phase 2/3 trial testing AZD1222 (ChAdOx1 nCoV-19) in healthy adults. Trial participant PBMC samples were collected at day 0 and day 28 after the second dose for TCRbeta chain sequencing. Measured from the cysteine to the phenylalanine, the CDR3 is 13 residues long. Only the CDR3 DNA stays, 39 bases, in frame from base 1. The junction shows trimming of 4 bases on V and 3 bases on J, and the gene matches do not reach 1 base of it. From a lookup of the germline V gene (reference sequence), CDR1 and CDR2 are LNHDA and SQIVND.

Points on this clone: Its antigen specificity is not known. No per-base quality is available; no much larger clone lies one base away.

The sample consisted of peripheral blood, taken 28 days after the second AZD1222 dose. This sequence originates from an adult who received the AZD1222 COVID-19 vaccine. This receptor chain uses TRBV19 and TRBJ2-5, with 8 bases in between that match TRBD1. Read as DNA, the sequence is TGTGCCAGTAGTAAGGACAGGGAAGAGACCCAGTACTTC. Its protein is CASSKDREETQYF.